This TCR beta chain comes out of a study of cytomegalovirus exposure and HLA in healthy donors. Study-level results: Under in vitro conditions, a few CMV-associated chains were confirmed as specific for CMV antigens.

This CDR3 is 12 amino acids long. With 5 bases removed from V and 8 bases from J, the gap between germline ends came to 12 bases. Germline values: CDR1 LGHNT, CDR2 FRNRAP. Some clones are missing from TCRdb's copy, which holds only in-frame ones; the method was immunoSEQ multiplex PCR. The sample contains roughly 250,000 clones, about 90% of which appear only once. About this clone itself: What it recognizes is unknown.

The chain employs TRBV12-5 and TRBJ1-1, with D perhaps matching TRBD1 (6 bases). The TCR originated in a woman aged 18-29 years in good health and CMV-seronegative. The sample taken for sequencing was PBMCs. DNA of the CDR3: TGTGCTAGTGGTCCGGCAGGGGCCGAAGCTTTCTTT. It yields the protein CASGPAGAEAFF.